This T cell receptor beta chain was retrieved from a study of blood T cells in healthy people across ages. With a J-beta primer mix and a sample-barcoded 5' primer, a second PCR ran about 7 to 12 cycles. One entry per CDR3 protein results from TCRdb running MiXCR on the 5' RACE reads. The data show hundreds of thousands of distinct CDR3 sequences, 22% seen once. Those donating, healthy Caucasian individuals from Russia, were aged roughly 6 to 95. This CDR3 contains 15 residues. Trimming removed 4 bases at V and 4 bases at J, with 16 bases between. Germline V lookup: CDR1 LNHDA, CDR2 SQIVND (reference sequence).

This chain connects TRBV19 to TRBJ1-1; D unclear. The source is a man between 65 and 80 years old in good health. Sequencing was done on a sample of blood. The CDR3 is CASSTGRTEATEAFF. The CDR3 DNA reads as TGTGCCAGTAGTACCGGTCGGACCGAGGCCACTGAAGCTTTCTTT.